This T cell receptor beta chain was identified during a study of immune heterogeneity within non-small cell lung tumors. Study-level findings and limits: The repertoire of each individual patient held high-frequency T-cell receptor beta clonotypes that were largely distinct from those of other patients.

The germline CDR1 and CDR2 sequences are SGHVS and FNYEAQ. This CDR3 contains 17 residues. V dropped 2 bases and J dropped 9; count of bases not matched to a gene: 16. Template material for each sample was 550 to 650 ng of bulk tumor genomic DNA. During surgery, each primary tumor gave multiple biopsies spaced as far apart as possible. The study enrolled patients with untreated, newly diagnosed non-small cell lung cancer who underwent curative surgery. Patients newly diagnosed with non-small cell lung cancer and having curative-intent surgery served as donors. CDR3 of TCR beta was amplified by multiplex PCR that used 32 V and 13 J primers. One entry per CDR3 protein, called by TCRdb with MiXCR from the multiplex PCR reads. The sample includes about 11,000 distinct CDR3 sequences, more than 25% of them seen just once. Regarding this clonotype: Its target is unknown. This clone may be a read error of a much larger clone one base away.

Source material: lung tumor tissue. The V and J genes are TRBV7-6 and TRBJ2-1; 7 bases line up with TRBD2. The TCR originated in a woman in her forties or fifties with non-small cell lung cancer. CDR3 loop: CASSLLSAGGRRGEQFF. CDR3 DNA: TGTGCCAGCAGCTTATTAAGTGCCGGGGGGAGAAGGGGTGAGCAGTTCTTC. Drawing the rest from reference TRBV7-6 and TRBJ2-1, the complete variable domain is GAGVSQSPRYKVTKRGQDVALRCDPISGHVSLYWYRQALGQGPEFLTYFNYEAQQDKSGLPNDRFSAERPEGSISTLTIQRTEQRDSAMYRCASSLLSAGGRRGEQFFGPGTRLTVL.